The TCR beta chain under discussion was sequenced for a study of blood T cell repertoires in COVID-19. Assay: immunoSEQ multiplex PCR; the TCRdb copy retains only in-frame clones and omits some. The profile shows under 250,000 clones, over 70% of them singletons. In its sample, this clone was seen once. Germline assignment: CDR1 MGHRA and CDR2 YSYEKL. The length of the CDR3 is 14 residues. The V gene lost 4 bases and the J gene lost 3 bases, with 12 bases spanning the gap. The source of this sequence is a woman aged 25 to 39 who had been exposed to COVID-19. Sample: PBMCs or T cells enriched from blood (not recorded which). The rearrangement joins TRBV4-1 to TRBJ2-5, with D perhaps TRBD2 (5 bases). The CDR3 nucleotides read TGCGCCAGCAGCCCTAGGCCGGGGAAAGAGACCCAGTACTTC. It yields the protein CASSPRPGKETQYF.